Listed below are T cell receptor beta chains from one sample, sequenced in a study of naive and memory T cell subsets. One entry per CDR3 protein, called by TCRdb with MiXCR from the UMI-ligation and nested PCR reads. The sample lists more than 100,000 distinct CDR3 sequences, about 36% occurring once. The sequenced material came from central memory CD4+ T cells from blood. The source is a human donor in good health. Each CDR3 is given with its conserved first and last residue. The D gene is left open where the match is weak. Some rows have no size entry. The others give once, few or many, or a class for an expanded clone.

J | length | size | D | V | DNA | CDR3
TRBJ2-5 | 13 | NA | NA | TRBV7-2 | TGTGCCAGCAGCTTAGCGCCCGAAGAGACCCAGTACTTC | CASSLAPEETQYF
TRBJ2-1 | 15 | few | TRBD2 | TRBV24-1 | TGTGCCACCTCTAAACTAGCGGGAGGATCCAATGAGCAGTTCTTC | CATSKLAGGSNEQFF
TRBJ2-5 | 15 | few | NA | TRBV20-1 | TGCAGTGCTAGAGATTACGCGCGGGGCCAAGAGACCCAGTACTTC | CSARDYARGQETQYF
TRBJ2-1 | 13 | NA | TRBD2 | TRBV29-1 | TGCAGCGTTGCGCGGGAGGGCGTGGATGAGCAGTTCTTC | CSVAREGVDEQFF
TRBJ1-5 | 14 | NA | NA | TRBV19 | TGTGCCAGTAGTTCGGACACCGGGGGTCGGGTCCAGCATTTT | CASSSDTGGRVQHF
TRBJ1-5 | 18 | NA | NA | TRBV20-1 | TGCAGTGCTAGAGAAGGGCAGGTTTTTGCCGGGGGAAATCAGCCCCAGCATTTT | CSAREGQVFAGGNQPQHF
TRBJ2-1 | 13 | many | TRBD1 | TRBV20-1 | TGCAGTGCCGACAGGGTGAAGGACAATGAGCAGTTCTTC | CSADRVKDNEQFF
TRBJ2-5 | 11 | NA | NA | TRBV19 | TGTGCCAGTAGTCATCGAGAGACCCAGTACTTC | CASSHRETQYF
TRBJ2-7 | 15 | many | TRBD1 | TRBV20-1 | TGCAGTGCAAGGAGTGACAGGGGTTTAACCTACGAGCAGTACTTC | CSARSDRGLTYEQYF
TRBJ2-4 | 14 | NA | TRBD2 | TRBV30 | TGTGCCTGGAACCGGGGAGGGACCAAAAACATTCAGTACTTC | CAWNRGGTKNIQYF
TRBJ1-1 | 11 | few | NA | TRBV24-1 | TGTGCCACCAGTTGGAACACTGAAGCTTTCTTT | CATSWNTEAFF
TRBJ2-7 | 13 | few | TRBD1 | TRBV18 | TGTGCCAGCTCACCCGGGACAGGGTCCGAGCAGTACTTC | CASSPGTGSEQYF
TRBJ2-5 | 10 | medium-sized | NA | TRBV29-1 | TGCAGCGTCGCCTCGGAGACCCAGTACTTC | CSVASETQYF
TRBJ2-7 | 12 | NA | TRBD2 | TRBV2 | TGTGCCAGCAGTGAAGGGGAGGGCGAGCAGTACTTC | CASSEGEGEQYF
TRBJ2-1 | 14 | NA | TRBD1 | TRBV11-3 | TGTGCCAGCAGCCGTGAGACAGGGGGCAATGAGCAGTTCTTC | CASSRETGGNEQFF
TRBJ2-5 | 13 | NA | NA | TRBV29-1 | TGCAGCGTTGATATCCTAGGGGGTCAGACCCAGTACTTC | CSVDILGGQTQYF
TRBJ2-7 | 13 | NA | NA | TRBV6-5 | TGTGCCAGCCGGTCCCATGTGGCCTATGAGCAGTACTTC | CASRSHVAYEQYF
TRBJ1-4 | 13 | NA | NA | TRBV2 | TGTGCCAGCAGTGAGGTCCGGGGTGAAAAACTGTTTTTT | CASSEVRGEKLFF
TRBJ2-7 | 18 | NA | TRBD2 | TRBV12-3/TRBV12-4 | TGTGCCAGCAGACCCCCTCGGGGTAGCGGGAGAAGTGGGTACGAGCAGTACTTC | CASRPPRGSGRSGYEQYF
TRBJ2-1 | 15 | NA | NA | TRBV5-1 | TGCGCCAGCAGCTTGGCTAATCCCACAGGCTATGAGCAGTTCTTC | CASSLANPTGYEQFF
TRBJ1-3 | 16 | once | NA | TRBV4-3 | TGCGCCAGCAGCCAAGGGTTCGCCCCGAGCGGAAACACCATATATTTT | CASSQGFAPSGNTIYF
TRBJ2-3 | 17 | NA | TRBD2 | TRBV10-3 | TGTGCCATCAGTCGGGACTACAACGACATTTACGCAGATACGCAGTATTTT | CAISRDYNDIYADTQYF